This T cell receptor beta chain was observed in a study of blood T cell repertoires in COVID-19. Germline lookup yields CDR1 LGHNA and CDR2 YSLEER. V lost 4 bases and J 10 bases, leaving 17 bases between the germline ends. The CDR3 sequence is 15 residues long. Here immunoSEQ multiplex PCR was the method, and the copy in TCRdb shows in-frame clones only, minus some. The sample lists around 130,000 clones, just under 90% occurring once. This receptor was obtained from a woman in her forties or fifties with acute or convalescent COVID-19. The material sequenced was peripheral blood. The rearrangement uses TRBV4-3 and TRBJ1-6, with D perhaps TRBD1 (5 bases). The CDR3 nucleotides read TGCGCCAGCAGCCTAACTCCAGGGCATGAATCACCCCTCCACTTT. It is translated as CASSLTPGHESPLHF.